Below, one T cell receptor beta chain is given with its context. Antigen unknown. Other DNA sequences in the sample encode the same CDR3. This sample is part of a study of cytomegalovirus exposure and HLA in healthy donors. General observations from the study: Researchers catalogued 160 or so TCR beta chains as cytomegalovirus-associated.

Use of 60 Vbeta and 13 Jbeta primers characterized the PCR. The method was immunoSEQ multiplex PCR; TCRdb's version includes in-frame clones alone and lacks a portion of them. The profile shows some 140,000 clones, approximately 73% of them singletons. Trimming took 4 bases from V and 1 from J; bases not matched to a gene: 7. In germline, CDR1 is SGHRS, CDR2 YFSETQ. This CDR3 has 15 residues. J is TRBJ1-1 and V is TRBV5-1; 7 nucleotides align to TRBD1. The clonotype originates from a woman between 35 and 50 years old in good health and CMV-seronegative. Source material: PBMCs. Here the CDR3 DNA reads TGCGCCAGCAGCCCGGAGGGGGCGCCGAACACTGAAGCTTTCTTT. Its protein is CASSPEGAPNTEAFF.